The 27 T cell receptor beta chains given below trace back to one sample, sequenced in a study of neoadjuvant nivolumab and ipilimumab in lung cancer. Sequencing used immunoSEQ multiplex PCR; TCRdb keeps in-frame clones, though not all of them. The sample includes around 1,800 clones, 85% to 90% of them seen just once. Sequencing was performed on adjacent normal lung tissue, taken after neoadjuvant nivolumab, alone or with ipilimumab, at or shortly before surgery. The receptors shown here come from an adult with non-small cell lung cancer.

This clone was picked up a small number of times. This rearrangement joins TRBV13 to TRBJ2-7, with TRBD2 matching over 9 bases. The germline V gene has CDR1 PRHDT and CDR2 FYEKMQ (reference sequence). CDR3 length equals 16 residues. After removal of 5 bases from V and 1 base from J, the junction contained 9 bases not matched to a gene. DNA for the CDR3: TGTGCCAGCAGCGCCAGGCGCGGGAGGGGGTCCTACGAGCAGTACTTC. It codes for CASSARRGRGSYEQYF.

CDR3 loop: CASSESGSTDTQYF. The CDR3 region has the DNA TGTGCCAGCAGTGAAAGCGGGAGCACAGATACGCAGTATTTT. The chain recombines TRBV6-4 with TRBJ2-3; D is possibly TRBD2 (6 bases). The CDR3 totals 14 residues. CDR1 is MRHNA and CDR2 is SNTAGT in the germline V gene. Trimming cost V 3 bases and J 0 bases, with 7 bases left between them.

The chain is built from TRBV6-4 and TRBJ2-1; 7 bases are a match to TRBD2. This CDR3 comprises 16 residues. Germline CDR1 is MRHNA and CDR2 is SNTAGT. Trimming cost V 0 bases and J 0 bases; bases outside gene matches: 2. The CDR3: CASSDSVAGSYNEQFF. The CDR3 DNA sequence: TGTGCCAGCAGTGACTCAGTAGCGGGCTCCTACAATGAGCAGTTCTTC.

The chain employs TRBV7-3 and TRBJ2-1; D is possibly TRBD1 or TRBD2 (5 bases each). The CDR3 consists of 13 residues. Germline CDR1 SGHTA, CDR2 FQGTGA. V lost 5 bases to trimming and J lost 9 bases, with 14 bases between them. This chain's CDR3 is CASSPGTSTEQFF. The CDR3, as DNA: TGTGCCAGCAGCCCGGGGACCTCCACTGAGCAGTTCTTC.

The V call is TRBV11-2, the J call TRBJ2-3; D is possibly TRBD2 (5 bases). The CDR3 consists of 15 residues. Germline lookup yields CDR1 SGHAT and CDR2 FQNNGV. V was shortened by 1 base and J by 2 bases, with 10 bases between the two germline ends. DNA of the CDR3: TGTGCCAGCAGCTTAGTTACGGGAATCACAGATACGCAGTATTTT. Its translation: CASSLVTGITDTQYF.

This chain links TRBV27 with TRBJ2-1, with 9 bases that match TRBD1. There are 16 residues in the CDR3. Germline-derived CDR1 and CDR2 are MNHEY and SMNVEV (reference sequence). V was pared by 7 bases and J by 4 bases, with 11 bases of the junction left unmatched. CDR3 residues: CASTARRGQGYNEQFF. For the CDR3, the DNA is TGTGCCAGCACCGCGAGACGGGGACAGGGATACAATGAGCAGTTCTTC.

The rearrangement links TRBV6-1 to TRBJ2-3, with TRBD1 matching 10 bases. The CDR3 length is 18 residues. The V segment lost 0 bases and the J segment 5 bases; nucleotides outside the gene matches: 11. Germline V gene sequence: CDR1 MNHNS, CDR2 SASEGT. The CDR3 protein is CASSEARQGAFIGDTQYF. CDR3 sequence (DNA): TGTGCCAGCAGTGAAGCGCGACAGGGGGCCTTCATCGGAGATACGCAGTATTTT.

The J gene is TRBJ2-3, the V gene TRBV5-1; D may be TRBD2 (6 bases). CDR3 length: 15 residues. Trimming shortened V by 0 bases and J by 1 base, and 9 bases separated the two germline ends. In germline, CDR1 is SGHRS, CDR2 YFSETQ. CDR3 coding DNA: TGCGCCAGCAGCTTGGTAGCGGCCCGCACAGATACGCAGTATTTT. Its protein product is CASSLVAARTDTQYF.

This clone showed up just a few times. This rearrangement joins TRBV7-3 to TRBJ1-2, with D uncertain. Germline CDR1 and CDR2: SGHTA and FQGTGA. V was pared by 0 bases and J by 7 bases, with 15 bases between. This CDR3 has 15 amino acids. The CDR3 DNA follows: TGTGCCAGCAGCTTAACGAGATCGGCAGGTGGTGGCTACACCTTC. Protein: CASSLTRSAGGGYTF.

The CDR3 coding sequence is TGTGCCAGCAGCGAACTAAGCGGGAAGTACGAGCAGTACTTC. This gives the protein CASSELSGKYEQYF. The chain is built from TRBV4-2 and TRBJ2-7; 7 bases are a match to TRBD2. Losses at the gene ends were 5 bases for V and 4 bases for J; bases not matched to a gene: 8. The CDR3 contains 14 residues. From germline, CDR1 is LGHNA and CDR2 YNFKEQ.

V gene TRBV7-2 combines with J gene TRBJ2-1; D not certain. The germline gives CDR1 SGHTA, CDR2 FQGNSA. The ends were cut back, 0 bases at V and 4 bases at J, with 7 bases in the middle. The CDR3 totals 14 residues. CDR3 in amino acids: CASSLAGSYNEQFF. The CDR3, as DNA: TGTGCCAGCAGCTTAGCCGGTTCGTACAATGAGCAGTTCTTC.

V and J are TRBV10-1 and TRBJ1-2, with 11 bases that match TRBD1. The CDR3 spans 20 residues. Germline V lookup: CDR1 WNHNN, CDR2 SYGVQD (reference sequence). Germline trimming cut 4 bases from V and 4 bases from J; bases unmatched to any gene: 20. CDR3 DNA: TGCGCCAGCAGTGTCTCTGCCGACTTTCCCGGGACAGGGGGAGGCTATGGCTACACCTTC. It encodes CASSVSADFPGTGGGYGYTF.

This chain uses TRBV5-1 with TRBJ2-7, with 9 bases matching TRBD1. This CDR3 comprises 15 residues. In germline, CDR1 is SGHRS, CDR2 YFSETQ. The V and J ends lost 3 bases and 6 bases, in that order; junction bases with no gene match: 10. Here the CDR3 reads CASSSASGQGGEQYF. As DNA, the CDR3 is TGCGCCAGCAGCTCCGCCTCGGGACAGGGCGGCGAGCAGTACTTC.

The chain recombines TRBV28 with TRBJ1-1; D might be TRBD1 (5 bases). Germline CDR1 MDHEN, CDR2 SYDVKM. V lost 3 bases, J lost 3 bases, and 17 bases lay in between. The CDR3 consists of 16 residues. The CDR3 sequence: CASSLGGIWLDTEAFF. The CDR3 DNA reads TGTGCCAGCAGTTTGGGGGGGATTTGGCTCGACACTGAAGCTTTCTTT.

The gene calls are TRBV27 and TRBJ1-2, with D maybe TRBD1 (6 bases). CDR3 length equals 11 residues. V lost 5 bases and J 8 bases, leaving 9 bases between the germline ends. Per germline, CDR1 MNHEY and CDR2 SMNVEV (reference sequence). CDR3 residues: CASSTGKGYTF. In DNA form, the CDR3 reads TGTGCCAGCAGTACAGGGAAGGGCTACACCTTC.

This sequence joins TRBV5-1 and TRBJ2-3, with D uncertain. Trimming left V 1 base short and J 0 bases short, with 6 bases between. The CDR3 runs to 14 residues. The V gene's germline CDR1 is SGHRS and CDR2 YFSETQ. The CDR3, as DNA: TGCGCCAGCAGCTTGCAGCGTAGCACAGATACGCAGTATTTT. Protein product: CASSLQRSTDTQYF. The full variable domain, with the rest looked up from reference TRBV5-1 and TRBJ2-3, is KAGVTQTPRYLIKTRGQQVTLSCSPISGHRSVSWYQQTPGQGLQFLFEYFSETQRNKGNFPGRFSGRQFSNSRSEMNVSTLELGDSALYLCASSLQRSTDTQYFGPGTRLTVL.

V usage is TRBV19 and J usage is TRBJ2-3; 10 bases map to TRBD2. V gave up 6 bases and J gave up 4 bases; unmatched junction bases: 10. Germline V gives CDR1 LNHDA, CDR2 SQIVND (reference sequence). The CDR3 loop spans 16 amino acids. Here the CDR3 DNA reads TGTGCCAGTAGCAGGGCCCCCGGGACTAGCGCAGATACGCAGTATTTT. It yields the protein CASSRAPGTSADTQYF.

This clone was seen a single time. This chain connects TRBV10-3 to TRBJ1-4; 8 nucleotides agree with TRBD1. Germline loops: CDR1 ENHRY, CDR2 SYGVKD. This CDR3 has 14 amino acids. With 2 bases clipped from V and 5 bases from J, the junction kept 1 base outside the gene matches. The CDR3 DNA reads TGTGCCATCAGTGAGAGGACAGGGAATGAAAAACTGTTTTTT. The encoded protein is CAISERTGNEKLFF.

This chain links TRBV4-1 with TRBJ1-3; perhaps TRBD1 as D (6 bases). The CDR3 has 16 residues. The V and J ends lost 0 bases and 2 bases respectively, with 11 bases between them. Germline loops: CDR1 MGHRA, CDR2 YSYEKL. CDR3 DNA: TGCGCCAGCAGCCAAGATTCGGCAGGGGCTGGAAACACCATATATTTT. Amino acids: CASSQDSAGAGNTIYF.

This chain joins TRBV7-9 and TRBJ1-1, with D unresolved. V was pared by 5 bases and J by 5 bases, with 12 bases between. The CDR3 runs 13 residues. The germline V gene has CDR1 SEHNR and CDR2 FQNEAQ (reference sequence). This CDR3 reads CASSRPEDTEAFF. The CDR3 coding sequence is TGTGCCAGCAGCCGACCGGAAGATACTGAAGCTTTCTTT. Filled out from reference TRBV7-9 and TRBJ1-1, the complete variable domain reads DTGVSQNPRHKITKRGQNVTFRCDPISEHNRLYWYRQTLGQGPEFLTYFQNEAQLEKSRLLSDRFSAERPKGSFSTLEIQRTEQGDSAMYLCASSRPEDTEAFFGQGTRLTVV.

With respect to this clone: No DNA is shown, since the ends of the CDR3 on it are uncertain; the CDR3 is the one TCRdb lists. The rearrangement links TRBV27 to TRBJ1-1. Germline CDR1 reads MNHEY; CDR2 reads SMNVEV (reference sequence). A total of 13 residues make up the CDR3, ends included. The CDR3 region is CASSLVMGTEAFF.

In this sample, this clone turned up a few times. The chain links TRBV2 to TRBJ1-4; 8 bases map to TRBD1. V was pared by 4 bases and J by 6 bases, with 10 bases of the junction left unmatched. CDR1 is SNHLY, CDR2 FYNNEI, per germline. The CDR3 totals 16 residues. Here the CDR3 DNA reads TGTGCCAGCAGTGGTATACAGGGGGAGGCGGATGAAAAACTGTTTTTT. It yields the protein CASSGIQGEADEKLFF.

The chain recombines TRBV7-9 with TRBJ2-7, with D possibly being TRBD2 (6 bases). The CDR3 loop spans 12 amino acids. V was shortened by 4 bases and J by 2 bases, with 6 bases between the two germline ends. Germline CDR1 SEHNR, CDR2 FQNEAQ (reference sequence). CDR3 coding DNA: TGTGCCAGCAGCTCGGGGGCCTACGAGCAGTACTTC. Its protein product is CASSSGAYEQYF.

This rearrangement joins TRBV19 to TRBJ2-3; the D gene is possibly TRBD2 (6 bases). The CDR3 contains 14 residues. Germline loops: CDR1 LNHDA, CDR2 SQIVND (reference sequence). Trimming removed 7 bases at V and 5 bases at J, with 16 bases between. The chain's CDR3 is CASKPEGRGDTQYF. The CDR3 nucleotides read TGTGCCAGTAAACCGGAGGGCCGGGGAGATACGCAGTATTTT. The full variable domain, completed using reference TRBV19 and TRBJ2-3, is DGGITQSPKYLFRKEGQNVTLSCEQNLNHDAMYWYRQDPGQGLRLIYYSQIVNDFQKGDIAEGYSVSREKKESFPLTVTSAQKNPTAFYLCASKPEGRGDTQYFGPGTRLTVL.

This clone has just a few counts. This rearrangement joins TRBV27 to TRBJ2-1; the match to TRBD2 covers 9 bases. The CDR3 length is 15 residues. From germline, CDR1 is MNHEY and CDR2 SMNVEV (reference sequence). V lost 5 bases to trimming and J lost 3 bases; unmatched junction nucleotides: 5. CDR3 nucleotide sequence: TGTGCCAGCAGTGTCGCTAGCGGGGACTACAATGAGCAGTTCTTC. Translating gives CASSVASGDYNEQFF.

The CDR3 loop reads CSAATRNTEAFF. DNA of the CDR3: TGCAGCGCCGCAACGAGGAACACTGAAGCTTTCTTT. V usage is TRBV29-1 and J usage is TRBJ1-1, with D uncertain. This CDR3 contains 12 residues. Germline CDR1 SQVTM, CDR2 ANQGSEA. The ends were cut back, 7 bases at V and 1 base at J, with 10 bases in the middle.

The gene calls are TRBV4-3 and TRBJ2-7; 7 bases agree with TRBD1. Germline V CDR1 and CDR2: LGHNA, YSLEER. CDR3 length equals 14 residues. Trimming removed 1 base from V and 2 bases from J; junction bases left unmatched: 2. The CDR3 reads CASSQVGTAYEQYF. CDR3 sequence (DNA): TGCGCCAGCAGCCAAGTTGGGACAGCCTACGAGCAGTACTTC.